Described below is a single T cell receptor beta chain sequence and its context. This sample was taken from a study of blood T cell repertoires in COVID-19. Per the study methods: Nucleated cell number was recorded as an estimate derived from reference gene primer amplification. Here immunoSEQ multiplex PCR was the method, and the copy in TCRdb shows in-frame clones only, minus some. V and J calls and clone size come straight from that table; D and trimming were deduced from the DNA. The sample holds roughly 88,000 clones, roughly 89% seen once. Enrolled during active infection, Seattle patients were then followed longitudinally. This receptor was obtained from a woman aged 55-69 years with COVID-19, enrolled during active disease. The sequencing sample was made of peripheral blood.

The CDR3 DNA sequence: TGTGCCACCAGCAGCCGACAGGGCCTCCCAGGTCAGCCCCAGCATTTT. This translates into CATSSRQGLPGQPQHF. This sequence joins TRBV15 and TRBJ1-5; 7 bases are shared with TRBD1. The CDR3 extends over 16 amino acids. V dropped 3 bases and J dropped 6; count of bases not matched to a gene: 11. CDR1 LNHNV and CDR2 YYDKDF come from the germline V gene (reference sequence).